The sequence of this T cell receptor beta chain was determined in a study of pediatric ulcerative colitis. Overall study results and limits: All ulcerative colitis patients, but no controls, carried two rectal clonotypes. Acute severe colitis showed lower rectal diversity from clonal expansions. Blood-rectal clonal overlap within each person was significantly higher in ulcerative colitis patients than controls.

CDR3 length: 13 residues. V shed 5 bases and J shed 5 bases, with 12 bases lying between them. The germline V gene encodes CDR1 SGHTA and CDR2 FQGNSA. Of note for this clone: Its specificity is unknown.

TCRdb's copy holds only in-frame clones and misses some; the assay was immunoSEQ multiplex PCR. This sample has tens of thousands of clones, with 75% to 90% found just once. At colonoscopy, a blood sample was also collected. The genes are TRBV7-2 and TRBJ1-1; D gene unclear. Sequencing was done on a sample of blood. The TCR comes from a boy younger than 18 who was a control in a study of pediatric ulcerative colitis. DNA for the CDR3: TGTGCCAGCAGCCCAACTGAGCAGACTGAAGCTTTCTTT. Its translation: CASSPTEQTEAFF.